What follows is one T cell receptor beta chain and its context. Its antigen is currently unknown. The sample belongs to a study of CD8 T cells in ankylosing spondylitis. Study observations and caveats: A number of the motif variants had already been described in reactive arthritis synovial fluid and blood. Reports say disease-linked clones showed up significantly more in matched ankylosing spondylitis synovial fluid. Relatively rare in peripheral blood, disease-linked clones were also CD8+. There was a TCR beta motif, made of several highly homologous variants, that appeared characteristic of ankylosing spondylitis blood.

Libraries of TCR beta came from quantitative 5'-RACE with molecular barcodes. MiXCR, run by TCRdb on the 5' RACE reads, gives a single entry per CDR3 protein. The profile shows hundreds of thousands of distinct CDR3 sequences, more than 25% of them singletons. The TCR comes from a male donor with ankylosing spondylitis. Sequences were obtained from blood, either unsorted or a sorted T cell fraction (not recorded which).

CDR3 region: CSAQKVMNTEAFF. The CDR3 DNA sequence: TGCAGTGCCCAGAAGGTCATGAACACTGAAGCTTTCTTT. The rearrangement joins TRBV20-1 to TRBJ1-1; D is unclear. This CDR3 spans 13 amino acids. The V end was cut by 6 bases, the J end by 0 bases, with 11 bases between. From germline, CDR1 is DFQATT and CDR2 SNEGSKA (reference sequence).